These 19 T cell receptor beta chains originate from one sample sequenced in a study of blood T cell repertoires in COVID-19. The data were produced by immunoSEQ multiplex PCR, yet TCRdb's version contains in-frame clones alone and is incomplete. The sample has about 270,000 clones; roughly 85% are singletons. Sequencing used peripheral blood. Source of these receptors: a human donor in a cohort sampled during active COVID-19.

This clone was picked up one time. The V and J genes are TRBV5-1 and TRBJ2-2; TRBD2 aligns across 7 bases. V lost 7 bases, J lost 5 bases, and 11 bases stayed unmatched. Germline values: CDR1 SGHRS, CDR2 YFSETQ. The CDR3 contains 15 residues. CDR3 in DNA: TGCGCCAGCGGGCTAGCGGAGGCGGTGACCGGGGAGCTGTTTTTT. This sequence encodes CASGLAEAVTGELFF.

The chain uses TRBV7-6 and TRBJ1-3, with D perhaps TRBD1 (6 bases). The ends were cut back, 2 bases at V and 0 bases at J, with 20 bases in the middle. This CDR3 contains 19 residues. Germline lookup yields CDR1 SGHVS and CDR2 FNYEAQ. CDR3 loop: CASSLLRDTNSSSGNTIYF. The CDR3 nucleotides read TGTGCCAGCAGCTTACTTCGGGACACCAACTCCAGCTCTGGAAACACCATATATTTT.

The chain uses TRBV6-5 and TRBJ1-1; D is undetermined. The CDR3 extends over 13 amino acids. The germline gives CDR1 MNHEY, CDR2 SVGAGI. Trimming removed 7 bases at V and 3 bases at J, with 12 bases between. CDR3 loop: CASTPVQYTEAFF. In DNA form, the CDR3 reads TGTGCCAGCACCCCCGTACAGTACACTGAAGCTTTCTTT.

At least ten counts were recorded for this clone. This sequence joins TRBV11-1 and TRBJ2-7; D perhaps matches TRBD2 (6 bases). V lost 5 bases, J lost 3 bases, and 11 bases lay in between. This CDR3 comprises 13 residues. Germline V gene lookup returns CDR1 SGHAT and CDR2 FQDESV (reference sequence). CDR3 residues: CASSRTSHYEQYF. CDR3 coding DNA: TGTGCCAGCAGCCGAACTAGCCACTACGAGCAGTACTTC.

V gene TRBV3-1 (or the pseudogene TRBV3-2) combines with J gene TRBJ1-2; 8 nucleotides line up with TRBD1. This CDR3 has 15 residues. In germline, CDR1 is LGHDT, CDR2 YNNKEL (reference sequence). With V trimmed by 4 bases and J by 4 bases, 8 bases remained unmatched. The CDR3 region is CASSLTGTGFYGYTF. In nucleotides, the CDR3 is TGTGCCAGCAGCCTCACCGGGACAGGATTCTATGGCTACACCTTC.

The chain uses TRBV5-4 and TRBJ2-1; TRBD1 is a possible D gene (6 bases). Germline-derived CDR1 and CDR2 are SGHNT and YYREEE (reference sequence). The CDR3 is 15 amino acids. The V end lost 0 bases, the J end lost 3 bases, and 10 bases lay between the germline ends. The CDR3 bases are TGTGCCAGCAGCTTGGGTCGGGACAACTACAATGAGCAGTTCTTC. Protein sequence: CASSLGRDNYNEQFF.

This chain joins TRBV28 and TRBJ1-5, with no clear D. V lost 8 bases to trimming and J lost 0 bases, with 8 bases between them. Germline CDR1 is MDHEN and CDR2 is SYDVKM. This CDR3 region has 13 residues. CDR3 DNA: TGTGCCAGCGGCGGTTATAGCAATCAGCCCCAGCATTTT. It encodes CASGGYSNQPQHF.

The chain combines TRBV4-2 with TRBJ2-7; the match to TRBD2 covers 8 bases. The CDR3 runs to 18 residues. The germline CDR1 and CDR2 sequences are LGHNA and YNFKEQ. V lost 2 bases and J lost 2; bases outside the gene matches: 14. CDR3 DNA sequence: TGTGCCAGCAGCCAACCACCGCAGGGAGCGGGAGCCCCCTACGAGCAGTACTTC. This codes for CASSQPPQGAGAPYEQYF.

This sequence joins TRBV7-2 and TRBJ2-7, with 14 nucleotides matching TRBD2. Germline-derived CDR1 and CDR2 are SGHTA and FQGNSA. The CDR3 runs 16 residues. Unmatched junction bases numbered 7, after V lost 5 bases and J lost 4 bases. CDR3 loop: CASSQGTSGSMYEQYF. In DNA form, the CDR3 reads TGTGCCAGCAGCCAGGGGACTAGCGGGAGTATGTACGAGCAGTACTTC.

The CDR3 DNA follows: TGCGCCAGCAGCGGAGGAAGGAATGAAAAACTGTTTTTT. Its translation: CASSGGRNEKLFF. The genes are TRBV5-1 and TRBJ1-4; D unclear. Germline CDR1 reads SGHRS; CDR2 reads YFSETQ. Trimming cost V 4 bases and J 5 bases, with 9 bases left between them. The CDR3 consists of 13 residues.

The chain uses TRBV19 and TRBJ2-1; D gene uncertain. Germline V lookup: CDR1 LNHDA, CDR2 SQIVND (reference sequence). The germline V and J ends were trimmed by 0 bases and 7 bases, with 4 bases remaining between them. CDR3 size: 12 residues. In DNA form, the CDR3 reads TGTGCCAGTAGTATAGACCATAATGAGCAGTTCTTC. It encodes CASSIDHNEQFF.

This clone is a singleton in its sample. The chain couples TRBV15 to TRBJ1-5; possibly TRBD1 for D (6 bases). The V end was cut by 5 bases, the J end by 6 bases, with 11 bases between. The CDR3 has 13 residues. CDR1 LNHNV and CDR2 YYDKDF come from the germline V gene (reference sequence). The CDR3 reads CATSRRGGQPQHF. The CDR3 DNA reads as TGTGCCACCAGCCGCAGGGGCGGTCAGCCCCAGCATTTT.

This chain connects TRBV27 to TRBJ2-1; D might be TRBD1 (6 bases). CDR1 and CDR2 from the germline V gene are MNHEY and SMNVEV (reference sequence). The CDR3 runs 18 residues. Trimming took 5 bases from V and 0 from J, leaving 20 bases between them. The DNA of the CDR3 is TGTGCCAGCAGTCCACCAACAGGGCGGATTGGCTCCTACAATGAGCAGTTCTTC. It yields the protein CASSPPTGRIGSYNEQFF.

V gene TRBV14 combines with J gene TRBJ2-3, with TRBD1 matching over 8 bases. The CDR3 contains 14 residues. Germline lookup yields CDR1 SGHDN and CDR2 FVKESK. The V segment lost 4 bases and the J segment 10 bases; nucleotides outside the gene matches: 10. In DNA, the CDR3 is TGTGCCAGCAGCCTACAGGGGGTTTCGGGGGCGCAGTATTTT. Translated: CASSLQGVSGAQYF. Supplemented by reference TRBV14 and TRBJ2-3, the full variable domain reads EAGVTQFPSHSVIEKGQTVTLRCDPISGHDNLYWYRRVMGKEIKFLLHFVKESKQDESGMPNNRFLAERTGGTYSTLKVQPAELEDSGVYFCASSLQGVSGAQYFGPGTRLTVL.

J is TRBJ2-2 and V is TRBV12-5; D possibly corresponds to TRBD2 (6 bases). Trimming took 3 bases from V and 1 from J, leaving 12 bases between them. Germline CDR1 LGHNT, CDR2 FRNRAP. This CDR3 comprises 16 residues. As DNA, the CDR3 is TGTGCTAGTGGTTTCTCAGCGGGTCAGAACACCGGGGAGCTGTTTTTT. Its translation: CASGFSAGQNTGELFF.

CDR3 bases: TGTGCCAGCTCCCGAACTAGCAATGAGCAGTTCTTC. This sequence encodes CASSRTSNEQFF. The chain couples TRBV5-6 to TRBJ2-1; TRBD2 is a possible D gene (5 bases). Germline CDR1 SGHDT, CDR2 YYEEEE. V lost 7 bases to trimming and J lost 6 bases, with 11 bases between them. The CDR3 length is 12 residues.

CDR3 nucleotide sequence: TGTGCCAGTCAGGGGAACTATCAGCCCCAGCATTTT. Protein sequence: CASQGNYQPQHF. The chain recombines TRBV28 with TRBJ1-5, with TRBD1 as a possible D gene (6 bases). With 9 bases removed from V and 5 bases from J, the gap between germline ends came to 11 bases. Germline loops: CDR1 MDHEN, CDR2 SYDVKM. The CDR3 runs 12 residues. The full variable domain, completed using reference TRBV28 and TRBJ1-5, is DVKVTQSSRYLVKRTGEKVFLECVQDMDHENMFWYRQDPGLGLRLIYFSYDVKMKEKGDIPEGYSVSREKKERFSLILESASTNQTSMYLCASQGNYQPQHFGDGTRLSIL.

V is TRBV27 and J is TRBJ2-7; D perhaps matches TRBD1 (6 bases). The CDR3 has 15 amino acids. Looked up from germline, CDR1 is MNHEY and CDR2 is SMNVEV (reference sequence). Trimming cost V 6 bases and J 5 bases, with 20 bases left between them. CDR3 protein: CASRQFGEQGNEQYF. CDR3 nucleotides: TGTGCCAGCAGACAGTTCGGGGAACAGGGAAACGAGCAGTACTTC.

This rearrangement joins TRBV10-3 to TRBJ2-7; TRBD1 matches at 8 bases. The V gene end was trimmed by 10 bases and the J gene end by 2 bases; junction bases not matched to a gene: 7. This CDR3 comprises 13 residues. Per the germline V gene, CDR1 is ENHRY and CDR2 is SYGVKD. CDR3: CATTGTGTYEQYF. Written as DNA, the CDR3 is TGTGCCACCACCGGGACAGGCACCTACGAGCAGTACTTC.